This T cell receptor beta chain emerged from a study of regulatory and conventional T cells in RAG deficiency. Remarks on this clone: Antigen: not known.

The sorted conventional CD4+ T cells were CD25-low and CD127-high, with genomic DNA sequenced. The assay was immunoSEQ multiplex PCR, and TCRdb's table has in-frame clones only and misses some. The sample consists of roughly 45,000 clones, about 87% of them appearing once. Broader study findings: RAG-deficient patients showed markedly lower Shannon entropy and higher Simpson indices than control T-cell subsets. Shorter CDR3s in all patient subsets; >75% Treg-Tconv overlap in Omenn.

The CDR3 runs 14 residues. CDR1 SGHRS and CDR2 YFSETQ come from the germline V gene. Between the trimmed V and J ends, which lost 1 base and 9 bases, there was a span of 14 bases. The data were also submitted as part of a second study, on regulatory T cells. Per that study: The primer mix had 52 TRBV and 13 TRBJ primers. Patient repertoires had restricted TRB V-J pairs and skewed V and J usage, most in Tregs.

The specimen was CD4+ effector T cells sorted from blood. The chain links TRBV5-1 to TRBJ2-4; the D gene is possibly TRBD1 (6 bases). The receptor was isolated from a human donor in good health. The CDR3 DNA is TGCGCCAGCAGCTTGACCCAAACAGGGTCCATTCAGTACTTC. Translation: CASSLTQTGSIQYF.